Here is one TCR beta chain with its context. This clone was recorded only once. No antigen is known for it. Within one base of it there is no much larger clone, and no base qualities were kept. The intended sense of this specimen's time point label: baseline before first vaccination. Vaccinee samples were obtained from the UK trials COV001 and COV002, which included a single-blind randomized controlled phase 2/3 trial of AZD1222 (ChAdOx1 nCoV-19) in healthy adults. For TCRbeta chain sequencing, PBMC samples were collected from trial participants at day 0 and at day 28 after the second dose. This sample is drawn from a study of T cell responses to AZD1222 COVID-19 vaccine (dated by TCRdb to the early 2020s). About the study as a whole: AZD1222 recipients given second doses at about 4 weeks or at about 12 weeks were pooled, since spike-specific TCR depth and breadth were not found to differ between the two schedules. A total of just over 230 trial participants underwent TCR sequencing, of whom some 200 had received two doses of AZD1222 and 26 had received two doses of the MenACWY control vaccine. Trial participants were enrolled by age into subgroups of 18-55, 56-69 and 70-plus years, and 148, 28 and 57 TCR-sequenced participants, respectively, were included in these subgroups.

The CDR3 regions of human TCRbeta chains were analyzed by immunosequencing. On the study's bioinformatics: TCRs in the repertoires were compared against a reference library of SARS-CoV-2-specific TCRs that had been generated with the MIRA antigen-specificity platform. Breadth was defined as the fraction of unique TCRs that were SARS-CoV-2-associated. Depth was defined as the fraction of total T cells that were SARS-CoV-2-associated. Using the MIRA data, each spike-specific TCR was mapped to the spike region that the TCR reacts to and placed in a CD4 or CD8 class. Log10-transformed breadth and depth values were compared by one-way ANOVA with Sidak's multiple comparisons tests. Here the immuneACCESS table is served through TCRdb, limited to in-frame sequences with V and J called. Missing clones are a known gap in these copies; in checked studies unresolved V genes cover under half, and the rest lacks a known reason. The DNA gave D and trimming, while V, J and clone size come from that table. This sample comprises 150,000 or so clones, 90% to 95% of them detected only once. Of the sample, less than 2.5% falls within the top ten clones.

The investigation overall reported the following: Spike-specific TCR breadth and depth rose significantly after two AZD1222 doses compared with day 0 and with MenACWY recipients. Conclusions about previously exposed vaccinees are limited, since just 6 or 7 AZD1222 recipients were seropositive for SARS-CoV-2 at baseline. Most participants were white British and females outnumbered males, and the authors suggested that clonal diversity may have been underestimated. The 56-69-year group was small, and its depth increase did not reach significance, likely because of low power. The whole spike protein was spanned by vaccine-associated CD4 TCRs, and dominant responses were seen in regions 160-218 and 743-854. Reportedly, almost half of the unique spike-specific TCRs recognized epitopes lying outside the regions that are mutated in the B.1.351 and B.1.1.7 variants. Because no day 14 peak-response samples were available, repertoires were characterized only after the peak T cell response.

V has 2 bases trimmed and J has 6 bases trimmed; junction bases matching no gene number 7. The CDR3 contains 16 residues, cysteine and phenylalanine counted. Just the 48-base CDR3 DNA is kept, in frame starting at base 1. For CDR1 and CDR2, the germline V gene (reference sequence) lists LNHDA and SQIVND. The source of this sequence is an adult in good health. The chain links TRBV19 with TRBJ2-1; 10 bases in the middle match TRBD2. This specimen was peripheral blood, taken on day 0 of AZD1222 vaccination. The nucleotide sequence is given as TGTGCCAGTAGTATACTAGCGGGAGCAAAACCCAATGAGCAGTTCTTC. It encodes CASSILAGAKPNEQFF.